Listed below are T cell receptor beta chains from one sample, sequenced in a study of T cell clonotyping in hematopoietic cell transplantation. The assay was immunoSEQ multiplex PCR, and TCRdb's table has in-frame clones only and misses some. The sample includes some 3,100 clones, over 55% of them seen just once. Sequenced material: peripheral blood mononuclear cells, taken 30 days after allogeneic stem cell transplant. These TCRs come from a female patient in her 30s who had an allogeneic stem cell transplant, so T cells may come from the graft donor. Some clones in this sample may be carry-over from other donors' samples. The conserved cysteine and the conserved F or W are not part of the CDR3 here. The D gene is left open where the match is weak.

D gene	V gene	J gene	CDR3 protein
TRBD1	TRBV7-9	TRBJ2-7	ASSGQGGWQQY
.	TRBV9	TRBJ1-4	ASSPDTANEKLF
.	TRBV7-9	TRBJ2-7	ASSLAGLREQY
.	TRBV30	TRBJ2-7	AWHTERAYEQY
.	TRBV5-1	TRBJ2-7	ASSLAGRYEQY
.	TRBV9	TRBJ1-6	ASSVVTDSPLH
.	TRBV20-1	TRBJ2-1	SAREANEQF
.	TRBV7-3	TRBJ1-3	ASRGAGNTIY
.	TRBV2	TRBJ2-1	ASSTTPVEQF
.	TRBV27	TRBJ1-1	ASSLLAADTEAF
.	TRBV9	TRBJ2-7	ASSVGLFPPYEQY
.	TRBV19	TRBJ2-7	ASSIGLGYEQY
TRBD1	TRBV30	TRBJ2-7	AWRTGVNYEQY
.	TRBV10-3	TRBJ1-4	AISEEPGLRPPTNEKLF
.	TRBV2	TRBJ1-5	AADPGLTNQPQH
TRBD1	TRBV6-5	TRBJ1-1	ASSYTDRGGSEVF
TRBD1	TRBV7-9	TRBJ1-6	ASSLDETGGLH
.	TRBV19	TRBJ1-1	ATEGRALDAEAF
.	TRBV6-6	TRBJ2-5	ASSYSPRGEETQY
.	TRBV19	TRBJ1-1	ASSIGAGRNTEAF
.	TRBV6-1	TRBJ2-1	ASSDPTSTRSYNEQF
TRBD1	TRBV27	TRBJ2-5	ASSIQGDETQY
.	TRBV6-5	TRBJ2-7	ASSYSDGSGYEQY
TRBD2	TRBV19	TRBJ2-5	ASTEAGRTSDGETQY
TRBD2	TRBV19	TRBJ2-1	ASRGTSGWNEQF
TRBD1	TRBV2	TRBJ1-1	ASSVGTGGMNTEAF
.	TRBV30	TRBJ1-6	AWSSGNNSPLH
.	TRBV6-5	TRBJ2-1	ASSYSRGAEQF
TRBD1	TRBV19	TRBJ2-7	ASSFGTGGFYEQY
.	TRBV6-1	TRBJ1-5	ASSGNQPQH
.	TRBV5-1	TRBJ1-1	ASRLEGEAF
.	TRBV6-1	TRBJ1-2	ASSLTAHTNYGYT
TRBD2	TRBV27	TRBJ2-5	ASSFPGLALPGTQY
.	TRBV4-3	TRBJ2-7	ASSQATQDEQY
.	TRBV19	TRBJ1-2	ASSIAQVRYGYT
.	TRBV5-6	TRBJ1-1	ASRRGTEAF
.	TRBV25-1	TRBJ1-4	ASRYGVVLF
TRBD1	TRBV6-6	TRBJ1-6	ASRLTGRSYNSPLH
.	TRBV5-6	TRBJ2-3	ASSPEPGSDTQY
TRBD2	TRBV29-1	TRBJ2-5	SVDGLAGTQY
.	TRBV19	TRBJ2-1	ASSIQGAPNEQF
.	TRBV6-5	TRBJ1-1	ASSHRWTEAF
TRBD1	TRBV5-6	TRBJ2-7	ASSLMSTGGSYEQY
TRBD1	TRBV27	TRBJ1-5	ASSSGQGVQPQH
.	TRBV27	TRBJ1-5	ASSFGGGDAQH
.	TRBV7-9	TRBJ1-5	ASSPTGIGQPQH
.	TRBV27	TRBJ1-1	ASSWRMGTEAF
TRBD2	TRBV7-6	TRBJ2-1	ASSLAGPGGEQF
.	TRBV19	TRBJ1-1	ASSIGAGRGTEAF
TRBD1	TRBV29-1	TRBJ1-3	SVEDPQGLENTIY
TRBD1	TRBV19	TRBJ1-1	ASSMGQGEAF
.	TRBV7-9	TRBJ2-2	ASSQTHTYLGELF
TRBD2	TRBV19	TRBJ2-1	ASTGLAGAGGEQF